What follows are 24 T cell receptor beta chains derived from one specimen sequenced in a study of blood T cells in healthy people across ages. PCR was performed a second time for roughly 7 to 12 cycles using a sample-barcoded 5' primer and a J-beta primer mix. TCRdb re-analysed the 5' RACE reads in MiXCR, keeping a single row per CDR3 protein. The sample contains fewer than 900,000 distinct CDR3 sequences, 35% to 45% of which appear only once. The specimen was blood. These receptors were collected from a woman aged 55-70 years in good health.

CDR3 in DNA: TGTGCCAGCAGCTGGCGGGGACCGAGCACAGATACGCAGTATTTT. Its protein product is CASSWRGPSTDTQYF. The rearrangement joins TRBV11-2 to TRBJ2-3, with D tentatively TRBD2 (6 bases). Trimming cost V 4 bases and J 0 bases, with 11 bases left between them. CDR1 is SGHAT, CDR2 FQNNGV, per germline. The CDR3 has 15 amino acids.

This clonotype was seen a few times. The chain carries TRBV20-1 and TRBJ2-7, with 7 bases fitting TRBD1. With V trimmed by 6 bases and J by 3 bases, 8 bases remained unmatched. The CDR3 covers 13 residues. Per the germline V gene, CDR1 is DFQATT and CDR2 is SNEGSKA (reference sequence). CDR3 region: CSAGGSRIYEQYF. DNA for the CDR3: TGCAGTGCAGGGGGCTCTCGTATCTACGAGCAGTACTTC.

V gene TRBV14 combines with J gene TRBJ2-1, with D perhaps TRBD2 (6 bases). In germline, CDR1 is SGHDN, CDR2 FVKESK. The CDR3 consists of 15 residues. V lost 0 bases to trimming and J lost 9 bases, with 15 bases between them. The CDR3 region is CASSQDCSGRGEQFF. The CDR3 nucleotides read TGTGCCAGCAGCCAAGATTGCAGCGGGCGGGGTGAGCAGTTCTTC. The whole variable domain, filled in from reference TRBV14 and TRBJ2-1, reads EAGVTQFPSHSVIEKGQTVTLRCDPISGHDNLYWYRRVMGKEIKFLLHFVKESKQDESGMPNNRFLAERTGGTYSTLKVQPAELEDSGVYFCASSQDCSGRGEQFFGPGTRLTVL.

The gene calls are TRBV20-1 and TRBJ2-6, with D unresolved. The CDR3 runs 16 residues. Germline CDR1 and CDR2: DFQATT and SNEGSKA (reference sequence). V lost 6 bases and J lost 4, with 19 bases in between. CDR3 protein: CSAPSGSGSGANVLTF. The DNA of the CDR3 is TGCAGTGCCCCATCTGGATCGGGCTCCGGGGCCAACGTCCTGACTTTC.

The CDR3 DNA follows: TGTGCCAGCAGTTACTACAGGGGAGATACCTTCTACGAGCAGTACTTC. Encoded protein: CASSYYRGDTFYEQYF. V is TRBV6-2 or TRBV6-3 and J is TRBJ2-7; 7 bases agree with TRBD1. J gave up 3 bases and V 1 base, and 9 bases lay outside the gene matches. The germline gives CDR1 MNHEY, CDR2 SVGEGT. CDR3 length equals 16 residues.

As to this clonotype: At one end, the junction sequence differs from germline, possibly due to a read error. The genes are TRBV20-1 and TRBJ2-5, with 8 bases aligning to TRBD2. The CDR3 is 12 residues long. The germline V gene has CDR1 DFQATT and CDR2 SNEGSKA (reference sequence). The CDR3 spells CRAAGGQETQYF. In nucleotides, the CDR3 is TGCCGTGCCGCGGGGGGCCAAGAGACCCAGTACTTC.

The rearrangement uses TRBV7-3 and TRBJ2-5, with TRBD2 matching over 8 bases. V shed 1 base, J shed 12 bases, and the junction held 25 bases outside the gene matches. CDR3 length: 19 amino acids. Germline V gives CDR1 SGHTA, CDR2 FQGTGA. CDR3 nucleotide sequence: TGTGCCAGCAGCTTAAGTTTTCCAGCGCCTCTGGGCGGGAGGTGCCCCGAGTACTTC. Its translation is CASSLSFPAPLGGRCPEYF.

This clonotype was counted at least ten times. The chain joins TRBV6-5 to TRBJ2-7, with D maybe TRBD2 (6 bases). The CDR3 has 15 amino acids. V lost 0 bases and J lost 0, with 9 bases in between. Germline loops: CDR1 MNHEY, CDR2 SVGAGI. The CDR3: CASSYSRGSSYEQYF. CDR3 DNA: TGTGCCAGCAGTTACTCGCGGGGAAGCTCCTACGAGCAGTACTTC.

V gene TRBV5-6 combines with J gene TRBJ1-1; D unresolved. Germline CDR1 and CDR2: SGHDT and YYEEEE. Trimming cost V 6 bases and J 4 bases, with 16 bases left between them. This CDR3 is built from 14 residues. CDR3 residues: CASKRRESGTEAFF. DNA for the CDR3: TGTGCCAGCAAACGAAGGGAGTCGGGCACTGAAGCTTTCTTT.

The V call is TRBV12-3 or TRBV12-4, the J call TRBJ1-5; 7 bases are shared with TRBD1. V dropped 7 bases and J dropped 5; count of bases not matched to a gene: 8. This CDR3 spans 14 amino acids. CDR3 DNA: TGTGCCAGCACCTTCGGGACAGCTGATCAGCCCCAGCATTTT. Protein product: CASTFGTADQPQHF.

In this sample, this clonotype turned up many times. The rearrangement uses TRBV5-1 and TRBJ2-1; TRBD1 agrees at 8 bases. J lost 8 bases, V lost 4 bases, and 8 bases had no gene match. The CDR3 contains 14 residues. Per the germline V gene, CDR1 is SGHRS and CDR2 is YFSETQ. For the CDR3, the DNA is TGCGCCAGCAGCCCCTCATCAGGGGGCGATGAGCAGTTCTTC. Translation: CASSPSSGGDEQFF.

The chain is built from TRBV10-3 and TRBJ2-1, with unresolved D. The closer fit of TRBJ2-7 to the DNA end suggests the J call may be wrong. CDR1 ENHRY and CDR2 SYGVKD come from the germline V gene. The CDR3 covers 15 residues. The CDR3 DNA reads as TGTGCCATCAGTGAGGTTAGTATGGCCTACAATGAGCAGTACTTC. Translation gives CAISEVSMAYNEQYF.

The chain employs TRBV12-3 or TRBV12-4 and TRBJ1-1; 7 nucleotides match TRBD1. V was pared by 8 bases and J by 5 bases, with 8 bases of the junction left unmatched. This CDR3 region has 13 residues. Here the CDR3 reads CASAGQSQTEAFF. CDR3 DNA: TGTGCCAGCGCGGGACAGTCGCAGACTGAAGCTTTCTTT.

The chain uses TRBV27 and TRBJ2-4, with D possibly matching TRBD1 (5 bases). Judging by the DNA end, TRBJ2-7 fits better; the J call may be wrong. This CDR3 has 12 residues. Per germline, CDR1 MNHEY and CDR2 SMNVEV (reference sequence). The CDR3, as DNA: TGTGCCAGCGGATCTCAAGGGGCCGAGCAGTACTTC. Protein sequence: CASGSQGAEQYF.

The CDR3 here is CASSKAAPGLAYNEQFF. The CDR3 DNA follows: TGTGCCAGCAGCAAAGCGGCACCAGGGCTGGCCTACAATGAGCAGTTCTTC. The chain carries TRBV21-1 and TRBJ2-1; the DNA was not used to check the table's D call, TRBD1. TRBV21-1 is deemed a pseudogene. The CDR3 totals 17 residues.

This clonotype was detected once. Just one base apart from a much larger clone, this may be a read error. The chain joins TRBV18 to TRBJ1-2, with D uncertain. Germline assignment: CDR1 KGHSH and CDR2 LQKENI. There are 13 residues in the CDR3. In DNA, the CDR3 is TGTACCAGCTCACCACCATGGATATATGGCTACACCTTC. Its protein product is CTSSPPWIYGYTF.

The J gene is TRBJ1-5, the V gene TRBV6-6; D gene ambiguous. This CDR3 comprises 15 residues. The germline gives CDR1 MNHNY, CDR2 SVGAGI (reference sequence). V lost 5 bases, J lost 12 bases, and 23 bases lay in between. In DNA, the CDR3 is TGTGCCAGCAGTGGGCTTAGCCCCCCTACCAGCCACCAGCATTTT. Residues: CASSGLSPPTSHQHF.

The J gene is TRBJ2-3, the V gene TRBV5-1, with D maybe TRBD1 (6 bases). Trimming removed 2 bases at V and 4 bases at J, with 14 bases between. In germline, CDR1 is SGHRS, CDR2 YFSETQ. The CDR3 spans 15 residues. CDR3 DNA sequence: TGCGCCAGCAGCTTTGGACAGTCTCTGGCAGATACGCAGTATTTT. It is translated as CASSFGQSLADTQYF.

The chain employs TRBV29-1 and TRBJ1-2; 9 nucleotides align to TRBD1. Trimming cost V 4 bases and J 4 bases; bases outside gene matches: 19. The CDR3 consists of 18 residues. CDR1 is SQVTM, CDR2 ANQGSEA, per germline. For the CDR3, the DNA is TGCAGCGTTGTTCGCCGGGACAGGGAGACTCTGGGGGCCTATGGCTACACCTTC. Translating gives CSVVRRDRETLGAYGYTF.

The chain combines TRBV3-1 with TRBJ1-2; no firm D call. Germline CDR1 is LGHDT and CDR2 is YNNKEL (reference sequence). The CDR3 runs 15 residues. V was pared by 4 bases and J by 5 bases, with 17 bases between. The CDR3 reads CASSPRATPRYGYTF. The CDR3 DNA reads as TGTGCCAGCAGCCCGAGGGCCACCCCTAGGTATGGCTACACCTTC.

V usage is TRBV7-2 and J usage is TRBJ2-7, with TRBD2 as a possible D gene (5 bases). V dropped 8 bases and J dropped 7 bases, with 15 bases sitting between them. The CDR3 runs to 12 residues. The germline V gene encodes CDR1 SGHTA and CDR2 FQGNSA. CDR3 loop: CASGVYSGEQYF. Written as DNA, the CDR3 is TGTGCCAGCGGGGTCTACTCGGGAGAGCAGTACTTC.

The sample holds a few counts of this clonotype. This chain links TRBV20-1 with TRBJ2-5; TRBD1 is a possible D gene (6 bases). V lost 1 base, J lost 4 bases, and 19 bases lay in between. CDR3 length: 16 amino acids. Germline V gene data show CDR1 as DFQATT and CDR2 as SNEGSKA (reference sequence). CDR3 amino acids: CSARGNRDLGAETQYF. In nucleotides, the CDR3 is TGCAGTGCTAGAGGGAACAGGGATCTGGGGGCAGAGACCCAGTACTTC.

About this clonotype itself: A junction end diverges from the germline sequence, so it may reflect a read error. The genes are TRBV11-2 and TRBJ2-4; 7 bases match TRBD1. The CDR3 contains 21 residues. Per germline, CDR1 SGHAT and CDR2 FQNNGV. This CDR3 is CACSLDRVQGPGIRAKNIQYF. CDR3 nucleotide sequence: TGTGCCTGCAGCTTAGACAGGGTTCAGGGTCCGGGGATAAGGGCCAAAAACATTCAGTACTTC.

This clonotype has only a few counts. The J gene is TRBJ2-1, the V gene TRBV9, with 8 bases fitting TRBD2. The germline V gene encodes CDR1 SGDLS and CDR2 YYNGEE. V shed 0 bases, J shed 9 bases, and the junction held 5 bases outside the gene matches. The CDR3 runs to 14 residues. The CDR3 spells CASSVVPSGCEQFF. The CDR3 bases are TGTGCCAGCAGCGTAGTTCCTAGCGGGTGTGAGCAGTTCTTC.